What follows are 30 T cell receptor beta chains derived from one specimen sequenced in a study of T cells in localized non-small cell lung cancer (TCRdb year 2020). Library preparation was by the immunoSEQ multiplex PCR assay. Here the immuneACCESS table is served through TCRdb, limited to in-frame sequences with V and J called. Missing clones are a known gap in these copies; in checked studies unresolved V genes cover under half, and the rest lacks a known reason. The sample yields under 35,000 clones; nearly 90% were counted once. 4.2% of the sample belongs to the ten largest clones. Sequenced material: peripheral blood mononuclear cells, taken before any cancer treatment. The origin of the receptors is a woman aged 40 to 75 with stage III lung adenocarcinoma.

The V gene is TRBV28, the J gene TRBJ2-7, with D perhaps matching TRBD2 (6 bases). The germline V gene encodes CDR1 MDHEN and CDR2 SYDVKM. V was shortened by 5 bases and J by 5 bases, with 19 bases between the two germline ends. The CDR3 runs 15 residues. CDR3 in DNA: TGTGCCAGCAGTCCCATCGGGGGTGGCAGGAACGAGCAGTACTTC. It yields the protein CASSPIGGGRNEQYF.

This chain connects TRBV4-2 to TRBJ1-1; TRBD1 agrees at 7 bases. This CDR3 region has 15 residues. The V segment lost 3 bases and the J segment 1 base; nucleotides outside the gene matches: 5. Germline lookup yields CDR1 LGHNA and CDR2 YNFKEQ. CDR3 DNA: TGTGCCAGCAGCCATGTGGACAGGAAGAACACTGAAGCTTTCTTT. Protein: CASSHVDRKNTEAFF.

The chain couples TRBV11-2 to TRBJ2-3; D perhaps matches TRBD1 (6 bases). The CDR3 is 14 residues long. Trimming shortened V by 3 bases and J by 5 bases, and 12 bases separated the two germline ends. Germline V gene sequence: CDR1 SGHAT, CDR2 FQNNGV. CDR3 amino acids: CASSFNRDGDTQYF. For the CDR3, the DNA is TGTGCCAGCAGCTTTAACAGGGATGGAGATACGCAGTATTTT.

This clone was counted only a few times. V and J are TRBV28 and TRBJ2-2, with D possibly matching TRBD1 (5 bases). V dropped 3 bases and J dropped 9 bases, with 8 bases sitting between them. Germline CDR1 MDHEN, CDR2 SYDVKM. The CDR3 has 12 residues. CDR3: CASSLSGRELFF. CDR3 DNA sequence: TGTGCCAGCAGTTTGTCAGGGAGGGAGCTGTTTTTT.

The J gene is TRBJ2-1, the V gene TRBV15; 7 bases are shared with TRBD1. The CDR3 has 15 residues. Germline CDR1 and CDR2: LNHNV and YYDKDF (reference sequence). Unmatched junction bases numbered 6, after V lost 3 bases and J lost 4 bases. The DNA of the CDR3 is TGTGCCACCAGCAGCGACACAGGGGCATACAATGAGCAGTTCTTC. It is translated as CATSSDTGAYNEQFF.

This chain links TRBV6-4 with TRBJ2-1; 11 nucleotides line up with TRBD2. CDR3 length equals 15 residues. In germline, CDR1 is MRHNA, CDR2 SNTAGT. V gave up 6 bases and J gave up 4 bases; unmatched junction bases: 5. CDR3 protein: CASSALAGGYNEQFF. Here the CDR3 DNA reads TGTGCCAGCAGCGCTTTAGCGGGAGGGTACAATGAGCAGTTCTTC.

The chain uses TRBV5-6 and TRBJ2-7; unclear D gene. The CDR3 runs to 15 residues. Germline values: CDR1 SGHDT, CDR2 YYEEEE. The V end lost 4 bases, the J end lost 3 bases, and 17 bases lay between the germline ends. In nucleotides, the CDR3 is TGTGCCAGCAGCCCACAAGGCCCAGGCGTCTACGAGCAGTACTTC. Its translation is CASSPQGPGVYEQYF. Full variable domain (rest looked up from reference TRBV5-6 and TRBJ2-7): DAGVTQSPTHLIKTRGQQVTLRCSPKSGHDTVSWYQQALGQGPQFIFQYYEEEERQRGNFPDRFSGHQFPNYSSELNVNALLLGDSALYLCASSPQGPGVYEQYFGPGTRLTVT.

The V gene is TRBV28, the J gene TRBJ1-5, with D possibly being TRBD1 (5 bases). The germline gives CDR1 MDHEN, CDR2 SYDVKM. The ends were cut back, 7 bases at V and 10 bases at J, with 14 bases in the middle. The CDR3 is made up of 12 amino acids. CDR3 bases: TGTGCCAGCAACCACGAGGGGACCCCCCAGCATTTT. Its protein is CASNHEGTPQHF.

The CDR3 bases are TGCAGCGTTCGGGCGGGGGGCCCCAGCTCCTACAATGAGCAGTTCTTC. Protein product: CSVRAGGPSSYNEQFF. This chain links TRBV29-1 with TRBJ2-1; 8 bases align to TRBD2. The CDR3 runs 16 residues. The junction had 9 bases not matched to a gene; V was cut back by 5 bases and J by 0 bases. Germline V gene lookup returns CDR1 SQVTM and CDR2 ANQGSEA.

The rearrangement joins TRBV5-1 to TRBJ2-4, with 7 bases aligning to TRBD1. J lost 9 bases, V lost 2 bases, and 5 bases had no gene match. The CDR3 totals 13 residues. Germline assignment: CDR1 SGHRS and CDR2 YFSETQ. The CDR3 here is CASSFQGDGIQYF. CDR3 nucleotide sequence: TGCGCCAGCAGCTTCCAGGGGGACGGCATTCAGTACTTC.

This chain connects TRBV30 to TRBJ1-3; TRBD1 matches 7 bases. Germline V CDR1 and CDR2: GTSNPN, SVGIG (reference sequence). CDR3 size: 15 residues. The V gene end was trimmed by 4 bases and the J gene end by 3 bases; junction bases not matched to a gene: 9. The CDR3 nucleotides are TGTGCCTGGAAGGATAAGGGGGCGGTTGGAAACACCATATATTTT. The encoded protein is CAWKDKGAVGNTIYF.

V usage is TRBV11-2 and J usage is TRBJ2-1; 8 nucleotides agree with TRBD2. Germline V gives CDR1 SGHAT, CDR2 FQNNGV. The CDR3 is made up of 15 amino acids. V trimming: 5 bases; J trimming: 10 bases; junction bases outside the gene matches: 13. CDR3 loop: CASSIRGTSVEEQFF. CDR3 nucleotide sequence: TGTGCCAGCAGCATTAGAGGGACTAGTGTTGAGGAGCAGTTCTTC.

CDR3: CASSVGSGRYYEQYF. DNA for the CDR3: TGTGCCAGCAGCGTAGGTAGCGGGAGATACTACGAGCAGTACTTC. The rearrangement joins TRBV9 to TRBJ2-7, with TRBD2 matching over 9 bases. The CDR3 totals 15 residues. V was pared by 0 bases and J by 3 bases, with 4 bases of the junction left unmatched. Germline CDR1 reads SGDLS; CDR2 reads YYNGEE.

J is TRBJ2-2 and V is TRBV4-1; 9 bases map to TRBD2. Germline CDR1 reads MGHRA; CDR2 reads YSYEKL. After removal of 1 base from V and 0 bases from J, the junction contained 3 bases not matched to a gene. The CDR3 runs 17 residues. The CDR3 DNA follows: TGCGCCAGCAGCCAAGGTAGCGGGGGCGCGAACACCGGGGAGCTGTTTTTT. Its protein is CASSQGSGGANTGELFF.

V and J are TRBV7-8 and TRBJ2-4, with 8 positions matching TRBD2. The CDR3 is made up of 15 amino acids. J lost 6 bases, V lost 3 bases, and 7 bases had no gene match. The germline V gene has CDR1 SGHVS and CDR2 FQNEAQ. The CDR3 DNA reads TGTGCCAGCAGCTTTGATCGGGGGGGCATAAACATTCAGTACTTC. It translates to CASSFDRGGINIQYF.

The V gene is TRBV25-1, the J gene TRBJ1-1; D is uncertain. Germline CDR1 and CDR2: MGHDK and SYGVNS. This CDR3 region has 13 residues. V lost 4 bases, J lost 1 base, and 7 bases lay in between. The CDR3 nucleotides are TGTGCCAGCAGTGGCCAGCCGAACACTGAAGCTTTCTTT. Translated, it gives CASSGQPNTEAFF.

V and J are TRBV23-1 and TRBJ2-1, with 11 bases lining up with TRBD2. TRBV23-1 is known as an ORF, though its function is uncertain. The CDR3 totals 15 residues. With V trimmed by 0 bases and J by 7 bases, 2 bases remained unmatched. This CDR3 reads CASSQSASGGNEQFF. DNA of the CDR3: TGCGCCAGCAGTCAATCGGCTAGCGGGGGGAATGAGCAGTTCTTC.

The chain joins TRBV7-3 to TRBJ2-1; 13 bases agree with TRBD2. The CDR3 has 14 amino acids. The ends lost 5 bases at V and 6 bases at J; junction bases unmatched: 1. Germline CDR1 is SGHTA and CDR2 is FQGTGA. This chain's CDR3 is CASSTSGRANEQFF. The CDR3 region has the DNA TGTGCCAGCAGCACTAGCGGGAGGGCCAATGAGCAGTTCTTC.

This rearrangement joins TRBV25-1 to TRBJ2-5; possibly TRBD1 for D (5 bases). The V and J ends lost 4 bases and 5 bases respectively, with 11 bases between them. Germline V gene sequence: CDR1 MGHDK, CDR2 SYGVNS. The CDR3 length is 13 residues. In nucleotides, the CDR3 is TGTGCCAGCAGTGGGGGCGCGTGGGAGACCCAGTACTTC. This encodes CASSGGAWETQYF.

This clone was recorded only once. The chain is built from TRBV5-1 and TRBJ2-5; D remains unclear. Germline V gives CDR1 SGHRS, CDR2 YFSETQ. V lost 1 base, J lost 2 bases, and 6 bases lay in between. The CDR3 loop spans 13 amino acids. The chain's CDR3 is CASSLTPQETQYF. DNA for the CDR3: TGCGCCAGCAGCTTGACTCCTCAAGAGACCCAGTACTTC.

The chain carries TRBV5-1 and TRBJ2-1; D is unresolved. The V gene's germline CDR1 is SGHRS and CDR2 YFSETQ. This CDR3 contains 14 residues. V dropped 2 bases and J dropped 9 bases, with 15 bases sitting between them. This chain's CDR3 is CASSFTAGRVEQFF. The CDR3 nucleotides are TGCGCCAGCAGCTTTACGGCCGGCCGGGTTGAGCAGTTCTTC.

The chain couples TRBV5-4 to TRBJ1-5; 8 bases map to TRBD1. CDR3 length equals 14 residues. The J segment lost 2 bases and the V segment lost 10 bases, leaving 8 bases of the junction unmatched. The germline V gene has CDR1 SGHNT and CDR2 YYREEE (reference sequence). The CDR3 DNA reads as TGTGCCTCCTCAGACAGGGGAGGCAATCAGCCCCAGCATTTT. This translates into CASSDRGGNQPQHF.

The rearrangement links TRBV19 to TRBJ2-7, with no clear D. V was cut by 5 bases and J by 2 bases, with 16 bases left in between. CDR3 length equals 15 residues. The germline CDR1 and CDR2 sequences are LNHDA and SQIVND (reference sequence). CDR3 DNA sequence: TGTGCCAGTAGTCCAATAGAAGGGCTAGCCTACGAGCAGTACTTC. Its protein is CASSPIEGLAYEQYF.

This chain connects TRBV5-5 to TRBJ2-3; TRBD1 agrees at 8 bases. Germline-derived CDR1 and CDR2 are SGHKS and YYEKEE (reference sequence). The CDR3 covers 16 residues. Trimming at V came to 0 bases and at J to 3 bases, leaving 6 bases not matched to a gene. The DNA for the CDR3 is TGTGCCAGCAGCTTGGCCGGGACAGGAAGGACAGATACGCAGTATTTT. The encoded protein is CASSLAGTGRTDTQYF.

The gene calls are TRBV5-8 and TRBJ2-2; 8 bases are shared with TRBD2. CDR1 and CDR2 (germline): SGHTS, YDEGEE. V trimming: 4 bases; J trimming: 5 bases; junction bases outside the gene matches: 13. This CDR3 is built from 17 residues. CDR3 nucleotides: TGTGCCAGCAGCATGGGACTAGGCAGAGAGAATACCGGGGAGCTGTTTTTT. This translates into CASSMGLGRENTGELFF.

The rearrangement links TRBV7-7 to TRBJ1-2, with D hard to call. V lost 1 base, J lost 4 bases, and 13 bases lay in between. CDR1 SSHAT and CDR2 FNYEAQ come from the germline V gene (reference sequence). CDR3 length equals 15 residues. The CDR3 here is CASSLDRSRSYGYTF. CDR3 DNA: TGTGCCAGCAGCTTAGATAGGTCCCGGAGCTATGGCTACACCTTC.

The chain joins TRBV27 to TRBJ1-1, with 7 bases identical to TRBD1. Germline loops: CDR1 MNHEY, CDR2 SMNVEV (reference sequence). Trimming took 5 bases from V and 8 from J; bases not matched to a gene: 8. CDR3 length: 13 residues. The CDR3 coding sequence is TGTGCCAGCAGTCAAAGGACAGGTCGAGAAGCTTTCTTT. This codes for CASSQRTGREAFF.

The chain joins TRBV28 to TRBJ1-1; 7 bases line up with TRBD1. J gave up 7 bases and V 6 bases, and 5 bases lay outside the gene matches. This CDR3 is built from 12 residues. CDR1 is MDHEN, CDR2 SYDVKM, per germline. CDR3 region: CASRPRTGEAFF. The DNA for the CDR3 is TGTGCCAGCAGGCCAAGGACAGGTGAAGCTTTCTTT.

This rearrangement joins TRBV23-1 to TRBJ1-2, with D unresolved. TRBV23-1 is an ORF, with its function uncertain. Trimming shortened V by 6 bases and J by 4 bases, and 0 bases separated the two germline ends. CDR3 length: 9 amino acids. The CDR3 loop is CASSYGYTF. The CDR3 nucleotides are TGCGCCAGCAGCTATGGCTACACCTTC.

The CDR3 DNA sequence: TGTGCCAGCAGTGAATGGGACGGGCCATACAATGAGCAGTTCTTC. Translating it yields CASSEWDGPYNEQFF. This rearrangement joins TRBV6-1 to TRBJ2-1, with D perhaps TRBD1 or TRBD2 (5 bases each). This CDR3 region has 15 residues. V was clipped by 2 bases and J by 4 bases, with 12 bases between them. CDR1 and CDR2 from the germline V gene are MNHNS and SASEGT.